This TCR beta chain was identified in a study of blood T cell repertoires in COVID-19. Study in general: The origin of the acute and convalescent COVID-19 samples was the United States, Italy and Spain.

Original data processing: The authors estimated nucleated cell counts from reference gene primer amplification. Sequencing used immunoSEQ multiplex PCR; TCRdb keeps in-frame clones, though not all of them. D and trimming come from the DNA, and the V and J calls and clone size come from that table. The sample consists of some 240,000 clones, roughly 79% of them appearing once. Germline V gene sequence: CDR1 SGHTA, CDR2 FQGNSA. There are 16 residues in the CDR3. Trimming pared 2 bases from V and 3 bases from J, leaving 15 bases between. Seattle-derived patients entered the study during active infection and were followed longitudinally.

The clonotype was recovered from a woman at least 80 years old with COVID-19, enrolled during active disease. Sequencing was performed on peripheral blood. The chain joins TRBV7-2 to TRBJ2-3; maybe TRBD2 (5 bases). CDR3 sequence (DNA): TGTGCCAGCAGCTTATATCCGGGAAGAGGGACAGATACGCAGTATTTT. Protein: CASSLYPGRGTDTQYF.